One T cell receptor (beta chain) is described in this entry. The data are from a study of T cells in tuberculosis. The overall study: T cells were selected with CD1B tetramers loaded with glucose monomycolate.

Method: immunoSEQ multiplex PCR; TCRdb's copy keeps in-frame clones and lacks some. The data hold tens of thousands of clones, with roughly 90% observed a single time. Thawed, overnight-rested PBMC were stained with GMM-loaded CD1B tetramer, viability dye and anti-CD3, then sorted. The CD1B tetramers carried C32 glucose monomycolate purified from Rhodococcus equi. CD14-expressing monocytes were removed from PBMC before cryopreservation and sorting. Sequenced material: CD1b-GMM tetramer-negative cells sorted from PBMCs. The TCR comes from an adult woman with latent tuberculosis.

As DNA, the CDR3 is TGTGCCAGCGGGGGGGGGACCCAGTACTTC. Translation: CASGGGTQYF. The chain recombines TRBV6-1 with TRBJ2-5; 7 bases map to TRBD2. The CDR3 consists of 10 residues. The V and J ends lost 8 bases and 7 bases, in that order; junction bases with no gene match: 1. The germline V gene encodes CDR1 MNHNS and CDR2 SASEGT.